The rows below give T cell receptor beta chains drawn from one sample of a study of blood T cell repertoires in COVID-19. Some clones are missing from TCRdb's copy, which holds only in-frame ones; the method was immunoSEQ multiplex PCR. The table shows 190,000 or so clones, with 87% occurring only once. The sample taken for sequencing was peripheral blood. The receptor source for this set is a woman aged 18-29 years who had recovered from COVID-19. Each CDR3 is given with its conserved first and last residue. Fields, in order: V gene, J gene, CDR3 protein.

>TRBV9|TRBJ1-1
CASSVSGAGGTEAFF
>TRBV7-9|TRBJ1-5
CASSRDTIHQPQHF
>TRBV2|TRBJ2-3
CASSELSGRVVDTQYF
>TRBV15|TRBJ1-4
CATSRKPTGATNEKLFF
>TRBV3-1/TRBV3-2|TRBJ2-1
CASSQDRWSWEQFF
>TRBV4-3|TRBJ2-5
CASSQEYTSGSETQYF
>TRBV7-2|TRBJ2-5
CASSLLTSGVGETQYF
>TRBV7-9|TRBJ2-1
CGFGGWNEQFF
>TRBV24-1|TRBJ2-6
CATSDLSGANVLTF
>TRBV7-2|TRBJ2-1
CASSLRDSPGNEQFF
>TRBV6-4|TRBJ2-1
CASSASSGRVNEQFF
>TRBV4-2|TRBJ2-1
CASSQTSGSSYNEQFF
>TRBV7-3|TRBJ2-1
CASSSSGSEQFF
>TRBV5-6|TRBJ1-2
CASSFGGRENGYTF
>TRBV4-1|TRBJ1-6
CASSRRTTDSPLHF
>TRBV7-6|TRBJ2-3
CASSFKDSGAGGSVSTDTQYF
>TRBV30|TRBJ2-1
CAWNRQRGEQFF
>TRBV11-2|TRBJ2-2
CASSPQRGVRLGELFF
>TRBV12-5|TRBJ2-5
CASGLGTEETQYF
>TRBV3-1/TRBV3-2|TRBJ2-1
CASSSTGGARNEQFF
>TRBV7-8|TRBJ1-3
CASSRTGFFNTIYF
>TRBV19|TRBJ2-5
CASSMEDGPRETQYF
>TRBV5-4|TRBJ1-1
CASSLVPLSEAFF
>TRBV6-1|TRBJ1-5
CASSEFEPGYSNQPQHF
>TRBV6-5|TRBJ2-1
CASSPGGRNEQFF
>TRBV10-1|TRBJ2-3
CASSEGLTGQGGTDTQYF
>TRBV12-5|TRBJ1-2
CASGLGGADYGYTF
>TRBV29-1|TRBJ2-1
CSVEKLAGEDEQFF
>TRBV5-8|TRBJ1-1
CASSLGRRTEAFF
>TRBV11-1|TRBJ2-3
CASSSVGLAWADTQYF
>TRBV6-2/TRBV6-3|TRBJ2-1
CASSYGGTSSYNEQFF
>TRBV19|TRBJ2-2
CASRAAGNTGELFF
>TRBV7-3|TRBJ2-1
CASSPTGTGDEQFF
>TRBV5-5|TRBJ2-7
CASSLLQGTYEQYF
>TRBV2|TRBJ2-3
CASSDRLAATDTQYF
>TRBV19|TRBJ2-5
CASSTGGLIGETQYF
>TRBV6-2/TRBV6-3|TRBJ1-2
CASSSSGQVFTF
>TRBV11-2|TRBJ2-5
CASSTWTSGEETQYF
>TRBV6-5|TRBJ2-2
CASTWTSGSRGELFF
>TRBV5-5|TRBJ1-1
CASSFRQGEAFF
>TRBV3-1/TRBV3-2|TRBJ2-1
CASSPTVAYNEQFF
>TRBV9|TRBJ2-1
CASSVERAGVPNEQFF
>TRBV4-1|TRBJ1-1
CASSPKGVPNTEAFF
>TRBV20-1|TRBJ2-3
CSARDSDTQYF
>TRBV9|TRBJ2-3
CASSVGAGGPADTQYF
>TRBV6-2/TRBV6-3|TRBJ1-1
CASSLQGVNTEAFF
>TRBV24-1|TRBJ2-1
CATSDSPSGQNEQFF
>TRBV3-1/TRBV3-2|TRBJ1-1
CASSQNEVFF
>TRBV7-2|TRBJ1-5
CASSPAGGFNQPQHF
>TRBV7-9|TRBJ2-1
CASSLEGVRYNEQFF
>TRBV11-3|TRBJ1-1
CASSIGRGNTEAFF
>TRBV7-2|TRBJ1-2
CASSFRPGQGARNGYTF
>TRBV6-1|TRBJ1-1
CASSEFHRNTEAFF
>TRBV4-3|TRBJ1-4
CASSMRDSAHEKLFF
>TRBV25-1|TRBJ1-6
CASTVGQNSPLHF
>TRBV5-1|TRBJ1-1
CASSSAGGGMNTEAFF
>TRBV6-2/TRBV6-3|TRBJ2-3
CASSSGSEADTQYF